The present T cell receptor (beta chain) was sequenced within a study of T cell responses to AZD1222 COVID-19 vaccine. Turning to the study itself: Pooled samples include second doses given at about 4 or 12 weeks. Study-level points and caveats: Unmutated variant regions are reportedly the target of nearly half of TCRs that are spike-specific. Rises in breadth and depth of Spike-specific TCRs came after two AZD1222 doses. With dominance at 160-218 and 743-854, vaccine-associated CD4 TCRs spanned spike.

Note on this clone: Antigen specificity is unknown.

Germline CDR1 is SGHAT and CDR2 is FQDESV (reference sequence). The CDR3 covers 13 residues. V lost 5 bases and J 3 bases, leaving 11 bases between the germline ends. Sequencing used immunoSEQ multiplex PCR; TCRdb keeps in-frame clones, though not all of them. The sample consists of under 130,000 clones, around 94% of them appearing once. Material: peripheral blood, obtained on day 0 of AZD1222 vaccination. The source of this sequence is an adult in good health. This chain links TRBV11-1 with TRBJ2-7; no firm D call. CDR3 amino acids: CASSRKFDYEQYF. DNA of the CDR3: TGTGCCAGCAGCCGAAAATTCGACTACGAGCAGTACTTC.